The clone carrying this T cell receptor (beta chain) was counted once. This entry is derived from a study of blood T cell repertoires in COVID-19. After removal of 2 bases from V and 5 bases from J, the junction contained 8 bases not matched to a gene. The V gene's germline CDR1 is MDHEN and CDR2 SYDVKM. This CDR3 comprises 15 residues. TCRdb's table, derived via immunoSEQ multiplex PCR, lists solely in-frame clones and lacks some. This repertoire shows roughly 280,000 clones, around 93% found once; its top ten account for 2.8%. Participants classified as exposed had met a COVID-19 case within 2 weeks before study entry.

Material for sequencing was PBMCs or T cells enriched from blood (not recorded which). The chain carries TRBV28 and TRBJ1-2; 7 bases line up with TRBD1. The receptor was derived from a man aged 40-50 years who had been exposed to COVID-19. CDR3 amino acids: CASSLAQGGSYGYTF. As DNA, the CDR3 is TGTGCCAGCAGTTTAGCCCAGGGGGGATCTTATGGCTACACCTTC.